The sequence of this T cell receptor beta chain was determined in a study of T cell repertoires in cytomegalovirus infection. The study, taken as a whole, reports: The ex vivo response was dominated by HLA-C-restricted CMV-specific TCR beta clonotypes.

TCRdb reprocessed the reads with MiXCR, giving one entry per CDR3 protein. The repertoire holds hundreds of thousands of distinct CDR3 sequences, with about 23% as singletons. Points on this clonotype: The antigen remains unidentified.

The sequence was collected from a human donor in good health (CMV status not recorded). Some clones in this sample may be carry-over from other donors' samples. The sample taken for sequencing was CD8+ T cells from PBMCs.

The DNA of the CDR3 is TGCAGTCCCCCCTTTGGGTATGGCTACACCTTC. Its protein product is CSPPFGYGYTF. V gene TRBV20-1 combines with J gene TRBJ1-2; D not certain. Looked up from germline, CDR1 is DFQATT and CDR2 is SNEGSKA (reference sequence). The V and J ends lost 8 bases and 5 bases respectively, with 12 bases between them. CDR3 size: 11 residues.